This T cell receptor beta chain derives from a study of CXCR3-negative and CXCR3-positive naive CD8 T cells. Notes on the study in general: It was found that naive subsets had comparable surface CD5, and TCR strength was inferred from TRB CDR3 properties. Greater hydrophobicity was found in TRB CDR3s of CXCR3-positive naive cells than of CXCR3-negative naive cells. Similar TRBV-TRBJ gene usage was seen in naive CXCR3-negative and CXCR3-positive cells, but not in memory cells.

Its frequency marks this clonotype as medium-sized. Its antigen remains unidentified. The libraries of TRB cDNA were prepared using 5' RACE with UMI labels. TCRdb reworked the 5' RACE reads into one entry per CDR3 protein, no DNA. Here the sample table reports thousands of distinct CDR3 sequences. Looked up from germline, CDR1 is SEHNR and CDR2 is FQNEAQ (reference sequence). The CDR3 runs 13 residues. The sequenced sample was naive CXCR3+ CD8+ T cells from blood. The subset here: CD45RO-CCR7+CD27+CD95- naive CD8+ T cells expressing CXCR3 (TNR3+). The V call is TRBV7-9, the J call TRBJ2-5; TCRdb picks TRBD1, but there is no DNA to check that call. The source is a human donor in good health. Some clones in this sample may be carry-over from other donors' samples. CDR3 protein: CASSLTGGETQYF.